This T cell receptor beta chain comes out of a study of blood T cell repertoires in COVID-19. Study information: T cells, B-cell-depleted T cells, or PBMCs supplied cDNA or gDNA.

This CDR3 comprises 14 residues. V shed 1 base and J shed 8 bases, with 12 bases lying between them. Per germline, CDR1 LGHDT and CDR2 YNNKEL (reference sequence). Original handling: It was from reference gene primer amplification that nucleated cell counts were estimated. This table comes from immunoSEQ multiplex PCR, and its TCRdb copy is limited to in-frame clones, with some not included. The V and J calls and clone size are taken from that table; D and trimming were inferred from the DNA. The sample shows roughly 230,000 clones, approximately 84% of them seen only once. Sequenced: peripheral blood. The clonotype originates from a man aged 45-65 years with active or convalescent COVID-19. The chain combines TRBV3-1 (or the pseudogene TRBV3-2) with TRBJ1-3; D unresolved. The CDR3 here is CASSQVAGVHTIYF. The CDR3 coding sequence is TGTGCCAGCAGCCAAGTCGCCGGGGTACACACCATATATTTT.